These 29 T cell receptor beta chains were sequenced from one sample in a study of T cell repertoires in cytomegalovirus infection (dated by TCRdb to between 2017 and 2020). Explained via the paper, the treatment or condition label denotes: in vitro stimulation with specific CMV peptide epitopes to enrich CMV-specific T cells. For sequencing, an Illumina HiSeq 1500 was employed. In TCRdb, the public reads were trimmed at Q25 with fastp and aligned with MiXCR, with productive beta chains retained. Rows merge per CDR3 protein into single entries with the most common DNA and genes. The sample records a few hundred thousand distinct CDR3 sequences, around two fifths of which are singletons. The ten largest clones add up to around 46% of the sample. Their antigens remain unidentified. The specimen comprised cultured PBMCs, sampled from culture after CMV antigen stimulation. These TCRs come from a human donor in good health (CMV status not recorded). Some clones in this sample may be carry-over from other donors' samples.

The chain combines TRBV20-1 with TRBJ2-7, with 9 nucleotides matching TRBD2. The germline V gene has CDR1 DFQATT and CDR2 SNEGSKA (reference sequence). After removal of 5 bases from V and 4 bases from J, the junction contained 9 bases not matched to a gene. CDR3 size: 14 residues. This CDR3 reads CSACSWTSEYEQYF. The CDR3 DNA is TGCAGTGCTTGCTCGTGGACTAGCGAATACGAGCAGTACTTC.

The chain combines TRBV7-8 with TRBJ2-3, with D possibly matching TRBD2 (6 bases). The CDR3 consists of 15 residues. Per the germline V gene, CDR1 is SGHVS and CDR2 is FQNEAQ. The V gene lost 5 bases and the J gene lost 3 bases, with 15 bases spanning the gap. DNA of the CDR3: TGTGCCAGCAGCCCGGACTACCGTTCGACAGATACGCAGTATTTT. Translating it yields CASSPDYRSTDTQYF.

This clonotype turned up a few times. The chain has TRBV19 and TRBJ1-6; TRBD1 agrees at 7 bases. The CDR3 sequence is 14 residues long. The germline V gene has CDR1 LNHDA and CDR2 SQIVND (reference sequence). The trim removed 3 bases at V and 7 bases at J, leaving 3 bases unmatched. CDR3 residues: CASSMAGGNSPLHF. The CDR3 nucleotides are TGTGCCAGTAGTATGGCAGGGGGAAATTCACCCCTCCACTTT.

The chain uses TRBV7-2 and TRBJ1-2, with D hard to call. Germline values: CDR1 SGHTA, CDR2 FQGNSA. The CDR3 covers 12 residues. Trimming cost V 10 bases and J 1 base, with 10 bases left between them. The CDR3 DNA reads TGTGCCATTTCCCGGGTTAACTATGGCTACACCTTC. Translating it yields CAISRVNYGYTF.

CDR3 nucleotides: TGTGCCAGCAGTTCCAACCAGGGGGCACAAAATTCACCCCTCCACTTT. This gives the protein CASSSNQGAQNSPLHF. The V gene is TRBV27, the J gene TRBJ1-6; TRBD1 matches 8 bases. Trimming took 4 bases from V and 7 from J; bases not matched to a gene: 9. The CDR3 is made up of 16 amino acids. Per the germline V gene, CDR1 is MNHEY and CDR2 is SMNVEV (reference sequence).

This clonotype was detected a few times. The V gene is TRBV12-5, the J gene TRBJ1-2, with a possible D match to TRBD1 (5 bases). There are 12 residues in the CDR3. Germline V gene data show CDR1 as LGHNT and CDR2 as FRNRAP. Trimming took off 6 bases at V and 6 bases at J, with 11 bases between the two ends. CDR3 bases: TGTGCTAGTGGGCAGGGTGCTGATGGCTACACCTTC. This codes for CASGQGADGYTF.

The chain carries TRBV10-3 and TRBJ2-7; 10 nucleotides agree with TRBD2. CDR1 is ENHRY and CDR2 is SYGVKD in the germline V gene. The ends lost 10 bases at V and 6 bases at J; junction bases unmatched: 6. The CDR3 spans 12 residues. The CDR3: CATTSGRVEQYF. The CDR3 region has the DNA TGTGCCACCACAAGCGGGAGGGTCGAGCAGTACTTC.

This clonotype was seen only a few times. The CDR3 is CASSLRGRGQLTDTQYF. The CDR3 bases are TGTGCCAGCAGCTTAAGAGGGCGGGGACAGCTCACAGATACGCAGTATTTT. V is TRBV7-6 and J is TRBJ2-3; D perhaps matches TRBD1 (7 bases). CDR1 SGHVS and CDR2 FNYEAQ come from the germline V gene. The CDR3 sequence is 17 residues long. V was pared by 2 bases and J by 2 bases, with 17 bases between.

The chain has TRBV3-1 and TRBJ2-3; D may be TRBD2 (11 bases). Between the trimmed V and J ends, which lost 4 bases and 6 bases, there was a span of 41 bases. CDR3 size: 23 residues. In germline, CDR1 is LGHDT, CDR2 YNNKEL (reference sequence). This CDR3 is CASSLRDRGMLWYSGGAKDTQYF. The CDR3 region has the DNA TGTGCCAGCAGCCTCCGGGACAGGGGCATGTTATGGTATAGCGGGGGGGCGAAGGATACGCAGTATTTT.

The rearrangement links TRBV27 to TRBJ1-6, with D unclear. The CDR3 sequence is 14 residues long. V shed 5 bases and J shed 6 bases, with 11 bases lying between them. Looked up from germline, CDR1 is MNHEY and CDR2 is SMNVEV (reference sequence). The CDR3 region has the DNA TGTGCCAGCAGTACCGGCCGTTTTAATTCACCCCTCCACTTT. This codes for CASSTGRFNSPLHF.

Regarding this clonotype: A much larger clone differs from this one at a single base, so this may be a read error. Here the CDR3 reads CASSETGAGNTIYF. The CDR3 DNA is TGTGCCAGCAGCGAAACAGGGGCTGGAAACACCATATATTTT. The rearrangement links TRBV12-3 or TRBV12-4 to TRBJ1-3; TRBD1 matches 7 bases. The J segment lost 2 bases and the V segment lost 6 bases, leaving 4 bases of the junction unmatched. The CDR3 consists of 14 residues.

This clonotype came up a few times. The rearrangement joins TRBV5-1 to TRBJ2-5; a weak D match, TRBD2 (5 bases). The V gene's germline CDR1 is SGHRS and CDR2 YFSETQ. CDR3 size: 13 residues. V lost 2 bases to trimming and J lost 5 bases, with 10 bases between them. CDR3 DNA: TGCGCCAGCAGCTTCCCGACTACCGAGACCCAGTACTTC. Encoded protein: CASSFPTTETQYF.

The chain is built from TRBV12-3 or TRBV12-4 and TRBJ1-1; no firm D call. This CDR3 spans 13 amino acids. With 1 base removed from V and 7 bases from J, the gap between germline ends came to 10 bases. The DNA of the CDR3 is TGTGCCAGCAGTTTAGAGGTCGGAAATGAAGCTTTCTTT. Encoded protein: CASSLEVGNEAFF.

This clonotype was seen only a few times. The gene calls are TRBV7-2 and TRBJ1-2; D is ambiguous. Germline lookup yields CDR1 SGHTA and CDR2 FQGNSA. V was pared by 2 bases and J by 4 bases, with 8 bases between. This CDR3 has 13 amino acids. The CDR3 protein is CASSLSRSYGYTF. The CDR3 bases are TGTGCCAGCAGCTTAAGCAGGTCCTATGGCTACACCTTC.

This clonotype has just a few counts. The chain carries TRBV6-1 and TRBJ2-5; the D gene is possibly TRBD1 (5 bases). The CDR3 sequence is 14 residues long. Trimming shortened V by 8 bases and J by 2 bases, and 15 bases separated the two germline ends. CDR1 is MNHNS, CDR2 SASEGT, per germline. CDR3 amino acids: CASARTHTQETQYF. Here the CDR3 DNA reads TGTGCCAGCGCTCGGACACACACTCAAGAGACCCAGTACTTC.

The V and J genes are TRBV11-2 and TRBJ1-1; 7 bases are shared with TRBD1. The length of the CDR3 is 14 residues. The junction had 6 bases not matched to a gene; V was cut back by 5 bases and J by 3 bases. Per the germline V gene, CDR1 is SGHAT and CDR2 is FQNNGV. This CDR3 reads CASSRITGDTEAFF. The CDR3 region has the DNA TGTGCCAGCAGCCGAATCACAGGGGACACTGAAGCTTTCTTT.

The chain couples TRBV20-1 to TRBJ2-1; D is possibly TRBD1 (6 bases). Germline V lookup: CDR1 DFQATT, CDR2 SNEGSKA (reference sequence). This CDR3 is 11 amino acids long. With 2 bases removed from V and 8 bases from J, the gap between germline ends came to 7 bases. In DNA form, the CDR3 reads TGCAGTGCTAGACAGGGGTATGAGCAGTTCTTC. This codes for CSARQGYEQFF.

The chain employs TRBV7-9 and TRBJ1-4, with 8 positions matching TRBD1. The CDR3 runs to 14 residues. With 5 bases clipped from V and 8 bases from J, the junction kept 7 bases outside the gene matches. CDR1 and CDR2 from the germline V gene are SEHNR and FQNEAQ (reference sequence). CDR3 sequence (DNA): TGTGCCAGCAGCACAGGACAGGGAAACGAAAAACTGTTTTTT. Translation gives CASSTGQGNEKLFF.

Regarding this clonotype: The junction does not match germline at one end; this may be a read error. CDR3 sequence (DNA): TGTGCCAGCTGCTTCCCCTCCGGGGCCAATACGCAGTATTTT. Protein product: CASCFPSGANTQYF. J is TRBJ2-3 and V is TRBV7-2; D may correspond to TRBD1 or TRBD2 (5 bases each). CDR3 length equals 14 residues. The germline CDR1 and CDR2 sequences are SGHTA and FQGNSA.

The chain combines TRBV27 with TRBJ2-7, with D possibly being TRBD1 (5 bases). This CDR3 is 14 amino acids long. The ends were cut back, 4 bases at V and 2 bases at J, with 12 bases in the middle. Germline CDR1 reads MNHEY; CDR2 reads SMNVEV (reference sequence). CDR3 residues: CASSSLDRTYEQYF. In nucleotides, the CDR3 is TGTGCCAGCAGTTCATTAGACAGAACCTACGAGCAGTACTTC.

The chain uses TRBV5-6 and TRBJ1-1; D remains ambiguous. CDR3 length equals 14 residues. The ends were cut back, 2 bases at V and 1 base at J, with 9 bases in the middle. The germline CDR1 and CDR2 sequences are SGHDT and YYEEEE. CDR3 sequence reads: CASSFVAANTEAFF. CDR3 in DNA: TGTGCCAGCAGCTTTGTGGCAGCGAACACTGAAGCTTTCTTT.

This clonotype was observed a handful of times. The rearrangement uses TRBV7-9 and TRBJ1-5, with D tentatively TRBD1 (5 bases). Germline CDR1 is SEHNR and CDR2 is FQNEAQ (reference sequence). V lost 4 bases to trimming and J lost 7 bases, with 11 bases between them. This CDR3 comprises 13 residues. The chain's CDR3 is CASSSKGRQPQHF. Written as DNA, the CDR3 is TGTGCCAGCAGCTCCAAGGGGCGGCAGCCCCAGCATTTT.

The CDR3 bases are TGTGCCAGCAGGTCCGGGCAGGGAAATCAGCCCCAGCATTTT. Translation: CASRSGQGNQPQHF. This chain uses TRBV6-1 with TRBJ1-5; TRBD1 might be the D (5 bases). CDR1 and CDR2 from the germline V gene are MNHNS and SASEGT. The V gene lost 6 bases and the J gene lost 4 bases, with 13 bases spanning the gap. CDR3 size: 14 residues.

CDR3 sequence reads: CATSKGFRGVLGYTF. CDR3 DNA: TGTGCCACCAGCAAGGGGTTCAGGGGAGTGCTTGGCTACACCTTC. The chain carries TRBV15 and TRBJ1-2, with D perhaps TRBD1 (6 bases). CDR3 size: 15 residues. The V gene's germline CDR1 is LNHNV and CDR2 YYDKDF (reference sequence). Trimming took 4 bases from V and 7 from J, leaving 19 bases between them.

V and J are TRBV12-3 or TRBV12-4 and TRBJ2-2, with 8 bases fitting TRBD1. The CDR3 covers 17 residues. V trimming: 5 bases; J trimming: 5 bases; junction bases outside the gene matches: 13. This CDR3 reads CASSLGTGPIVTGELFF. CDR3 nucleotides: TGTGCCAGCAGTCTAGGGACAGGCCCGATCGTAACCGGGGAGCTGTTTTTT.

This chain links TRBV20-1 with TRBJ1-2; 9 bases match TRBD1. V was pared by 6 bases and J by 12 bases, with 14 bases of the junction left unmatched. CDR1 DFQATT and CDR2 SNEGSKA come from the germline V gene (reference sequence). This CDR3 is 13 amino acids long. The CDR3 reads CSAARDRDFLDTF. CDR3 bases: TGCAGTGCGGCCCGGGACAGGGACTTTTTGGACACCTTC.

The rearrangement links TRBV19 to TRBJ1-4, with TRBD1 matching 7 bases. With V trimmed by 7 bases and J by 7 bases, 9 bases remained unmatched. The CDR3 has 14 amino acids. Germline V gives CDR1 LNHDA, CDR2 SQIVND (reference sequence). The CDR3 region is CASTGDRKVEKLFF. The DNA for the CDR3 is TGTGCCAGTACCGGGGACAGAAAAGTTGAAAAACTGTTTTTT.

This clonotype was recorded a few times. V usage is TRBV12-3 or TRBV12-4 and J usage is TRBJ2-2; either TRBD1 or TRBD2 may supply D (5 bases each). The CDR3 is made up of 15 amino acids. V lost 7 bases and J lost 6, with 18 bases in between. This chain's CDR3 is CASTNPPRGSGELFF. The CDR3 coding sequence is TGTGCCAGCACCAACCCCCCGAGGGGTTCCGGGGAGCTGTTTTTT.

This rearrangement joins TRBV5-1 to TRBJ2-5; D may be TRBD2 (5 bases). CDR3 size: 12 residues. The V and J ends lost 7 bases and 1 base respectively, with 8 bases between them. CDR1 and CDR2 (germline): SGHRS, YFSETQ. CDR3 nucleotides: TGCGCCAGCCGAGGGTCCCAAGAGACCCAGTACTTC. Translated, it gives CASRGSQETQYF.